The 24 T cell receptor beta chains below all came from one sample that was sequenced in a study of cytomegalovirus exposure and HLA in healthy donors. PCR used 60 Vbeta primers and 13 Jbeta primers. Generated by immunoSEQ multiplex PCR, the TCRdb table keeps only in-frame clones and is missing some. The table has 150,000 to 200,000 clones, about four fifths seen once; the top ten hold approximately 1.7%. What was sequenced was PBMCs. These receptors all stem from a middle-aged man in good health and CMV-seropositive.

The V and J genes are TRBV7-6 and TRBJ1-1; no definite D call. Trimming stripped 4 bases from V and 1 base from J, with 16 bases between. This CDR3 has 16 amino acids. From germline, CDR1 is SGHVS and CDR2 FNYEAQ. The CDR3 sequence is CASSWESSAGNTEAFF. In nucleotides, the CDR3 is TGTGCCAGCAGCTGGGAGTCCTCGGCGGGGAACACTGAAGCTTTCTTT.

The chain is built from TRBV27 and TRBJ2-7, with 9 bases matching TRBD1. V lost 6 bases, J lost 5 bases, and 14 bases stayed unmatched. The CDR3 extends over 16 amino acids. The germline V gene encodes CDR1 MNHEY and CDR2 SMNVEV (reference sequence). The CDR3 bases are TGTGCCAGCAGCCCCCGGCCCAGGACAGGGGAGAACGAGCAGTACTTC. Protein: CASSPRPRTGENEQYF.

This rearrangement joins TRBV10-3 to TRBJ2-7; tentatively, D is TRBD1 (5 bases). The length of the CDR3 is 13 residues. V gave up 7 bases and J gave up 2 bases, with 12 bases separating them. Germline loops: CDR1 ENHRY, CDR2 SYGVKD. In nucleotides, the CDR3 is TGTGCCATCAAGGAGCCAGGGCCCTACGAGCAGTACTTC. Translation: CAIKEPGPYEQYF.

This chain connects TRBV5-4 to TRBJ2-5; 8 bases fit TRBD2. CDR3 length: 16 residues. Germline loops: CDR1 SGHNT, CDR2 YYREEE (reference sequence). V dropped 3 bases and J dropped 2; count of bases not matched to a gene: 9. CDR3 in amino acids: CASSSPGRASQETQYF. In DNA, the CDR3 is TGTGCCAGCAGCTCACCCGGGAGGGCCTCACAAGAGACCCAGTACTTC.

The chain couples TRBV7-9 to TRBJ1-5; D not certain. CDR1 is SEHNR and CDR2 is FQNEAQ in the germline V gene (reference sequence). The CDR3 contains 12 residues. The V end lost 1 base, the J end lost 11 bases, and 9 bases lay between the germline ends. CDR3 in DNA: TGTGCCAGCAGCTTAGGAGGGCAAGCCCAGCATTTT. Its translation is CASSLGGQAQHF. Full variable domain (missing parts from reference TRBV7-9 and TRBJ1-5): DTGVSQNPRHKITKRGQNVTFRCDPISEHNRLYWYRQTLGQGPEFLTYFQNEAQLEKSRLLSDRFSAERPKGSFSTLEIQRTEQGDSAMYLCASSLGGQAQHFGDGTRLSIL.

The chain has TRBV27 and TRBJ2-5, with a weak D call TRBD1 (6 bases). With the DNA end fitting TRBJ2-7 better, the J assignment may be wrong. CDR3 length: 15 residues. Looked up from germline, CDR1 is MNHEY and CDR2 is SMNVEV (reference sequence). CDR3 amino acids: CASSLSRGSAYEQYF. CDR3 DNA sequence: TGTGCCAGCAGTTTAAGTAGGGGGTCAGCCTACGAGCAGTACTTC.

V and J are TRBV6-5 and TRBJ2-1; 11 nucleotides line up with TRBD1. Germline CDR1 is MNHEY and CDR2 is SVGAGI. The trim removed 5 bases at V and 4 bases at J, leaving 4 bases unmatched. CDR3 length: 15 residues. CDR3 bases: TGTGCCAGCAGTCCCGGGACAGGGGGGTACAATGAGCAGTTCTTC. Its translation is CASSPGTGGYNEQFF.

The CDR3 sequence: CASSRDRGGAGELFF. CDR3 nucleotides: TGTGCCAGCAGCCGAGACAGGGGGGGTGCCGGGGAGCTGTTTTTT. J is TRBJ2-2 and V is TRBV5-4, with TRBD1 matching over 9 bases. In germline, CDR1 is SGHNT, CDR2 YYREEE (reference sequence). Trimming at V came to 4 bases and at J to 6 bases, leaving 7 bases not matched to a gene. This CDR3 has 15 residues.

The chain is built from TRBV7-9 and TRBJ1-1, with TRBD1 as a possible D gene (6 bases). CDR3 size: 14 residues. The germline gives CDR1 SEHNR, CDR2 FQNEAQ (reference sequence). Trimming removed 5 bases from V and 0 bases from J, with 10 bases in between. This chain's CDR3 is CASSKQGMNTEAFF. DNA of the CDR3: TGTGCCAGCAGCAAACAGGGTATGAACACTGAAGCTTTCTTT.

This clone appeared a few times. The chain has TRBV19 and TRBJ1-3, with 7 bases matching TRBD1. Trimming cost V 5 bases and J 0 bases; bases outside gene matches: 4. CDR3 length equals 15 residues. CDR1 and CDR2 (germline): LNHDA, SQIVND (reference sequence). The CDR3 region has the DNA TGTGCCAGTAGTCAGGGGGGCTCCTCTGGAAACACCATATATTTT. Amino acids: CASSQGGSSGNTIYF.

V and J are TRBV18 and TRBJ2-3; the match to TRBD2 covers 7 bases. The germline V gene has CDR1 KGHSH and CDR2 LQKENI. V shed 3 bases, J shed 6 bases, and the junction held 3 bases outside the gene matches. The CDR3 consists of 13 residues. The CDR3 here is CASSPSGVDTQYF. The CDR3 region has the DNA TGTGCCAGCTCACCCAGCGGGGTGGATACGCAGTATTTT.

The V call is TRBV30, the J call TRBJ2-1; a possible D gene is TRBD1 (5 bases). Germline assignment: CDR1 GTSNPN and CDR2 SVGIG (reference sequence). This CDR3 comprises 14 residues. V lost 0 bases and J 3 bases, leaving 9 bases between the germline ends. DNA of the CDR3: TGTGCCTGGAGTGTAGGGGCGGTCTACAATGAGCAGTTCTTC. As protein: CAWSVGAVYNEQFF. Supplemented by reference TRBV30 and TRBJ2-1, the full variable domain reads SQTIHQWPATLVQPVGSPLSLECTVEGTSNPNLYWYRQAAGRGLQLLFYSVGIGQISSEVPQNLSASRPQDRQFILSSKKLLLSDSGFYLCAWSVGAVYNEQFFGPGTRLTVL.

The V call is TRBV14, the J call TRBJ1-1; maybe TRBD1 (5 bases). From germline, CDR1 is SGHDN and CDR2 FVKESK. Trimming left V 1 base short and J 5 bases short, with 11 bases between. The CDR3 sequence is 14 residues long. CDR3 nucleotide sequence: TGTGCCAGCAGCCAAGTGATTCAGGGAACTGAAGCTTTCTTT. Protein: CASSQVIQGTEAFF.

The rearrangement links TRBV5-4 to TRBJ2-3, with TRBD2 matching 10 bases. V shed 0 bases and J 0 bases; nucleotides not matched to a gene: 1. This CDR3 region has 16 residues. CDR1 is SGHNT and CDR2 is YYREEE in the germline V gene (reference sequence). CDR3 amino acids: CASSLGTSGSTDTQYF. CDR3 DNA: TGTGCCAGCAGCTTGGGGACTAGCGGTAGCACAGATACGCAGTATTTT.

The rearrangement joins TRBV12-5 to TRBJ1-2; D may be TRBD1 (5 bases). CDR1 and CDR2 from the germline V gene are LGHNT and FRNRAP. The V end was cut by 6 bases, the J end by 4 bases, with 15 bases between. This CDR3 is built from 14 residues. The CDR3 nucleotides are TGTGCTAGTGGACAACCCCAGGGATTCTATGGCTACACCTTC. Its protein is CASGQPQGFYGYTF.

The J gene is TRBJ1-2, the V gene TRBV5-4; TRBD1 aligns across 10 bases. The CDR3 runs to 14 residues. CDR1 is SGHNT and CDR2 is YYREEE in the germline V gene (reference sequence). The junction had 4 bases not matched to a gene; V was cut back by 3 bases and J by 5 bases. DNA for the CDR3: TGTGCCAGCAGCTCTACGGGACAGGGGTATGGCTACACCTTC. Protein: CASSSTGQGYGYTF.

This clone was counted once. The chain recombines TRBV6-4 with TRBJ1-5; D remains unclear. The V gene's germline CDR1 is MRHNA and CDR2 SNTAGT. The V gene lost 2 bases and the J gene lost 11 bases, with 16 bases spanning the gap. The CDR3 spans 14 residues. CDR3 nucleotide sequence: TGTGCCAGCAGTGACCGCCCCGGCGTTGAGGCCCAGCATTTT. Translation gives CASSDRPGVEAQHF.

The CDR3 nucleotides read TGTGCCAGCAGCTTAGAAGGTCTGGGCGAGCAGTACTTC. Translation gives CASSLEGLGEQYF. J is TRBJ2-5 and V is TRBV7-3, with D unclear. The DNA end is a closer match to TRBJ2-7, so the J assignment may be wrong. Per germline, CDR1 SGHTA and CDR2 FQGTGA. The CDR3 contains 13 residues.

This clone appeared a few times. The chain joins TRBV28 to TRBJ1-5; 9 bases line up with TRBD1. V was clipped by 3 bases and J by 5 bases; unmatched bases: 8. The germline V gene has CDR1 MDHEN and CDR2 SYDVKM. This CDR3 region has 16 residues. CDR3: CASSFVGQGRDQPQHF. DNA of the CDR3: TGTGCCAGCAGTTTTGTGGGACAGGGAAGGGATCAGCCCCAGCATTTT.

V gene TRBV11-1 combines with J gene TRBJ2-1, with D possibly being TRBD2 (6 bases). Trimming took 1 base from V and 3 from J, leaving 10 bases between them. This CDR3 spans 15 amino acids. The germline V gene encodes CDR1 SGHAT and CDR2 FQDESV (reference sequence). The CDR3 here is CASSLDGGIYNEQFF. The CDR3 nucleotides are TGTGCCAGCAGCTTAGACGGCGGGATCTACAATGAGCAGTTCTTC.

The rearrangement joins TRBV15 to TRBJ1-5; tentatively, D is TRBD1 (5 bases). The CDR3 contains 14 residues. Germline assignment: CDR1 LNHNV and CDR2 YYDKDF (reference sequence). V lost 7 bases to trimming and J lost 1 base, with 11 bases between them. The CDR3 DNA is TGTGCCACCACCTCAGGGTTGAGCAATCAGCCCCAGCATTTT. It specifies CATTSGLSNQPQHF.

On this clone itself: The same CDR3 can be traced to other DNA sequences in this sample. The chain links TRBV5-1 to TRBJ2-7; D is perhaps TRBD2 (5 bases). Germline V CDR1 and CDR2: SGHRS, YFSETQ. Trimming took off 4 bases at V and 3 bases at J, with 5 bases between the two ends. This CDR3 contains 11 residues. CDR3 DNA sequence: TGCGCCAGCAGCCGGGACTACGAGCAGTACTTC. Residues: CASSRDYEQYF.

The V call is TRBV5-1, the J call TRBJ2-7; the D is unclear. CDR1 SGHRS and CDR2 YFSETQ come from the germline V gene. The CDR3 runs 13 residues. Trimming took off 4 bases at V and 8 bases at J, with 16 bases between the two ends. The DNA of the CDR3 is TGCGCCAGCAGCCCCGCCCCCGAGAACCAGCAGTACTTC. Residues: CASSPAPENQQYF.

The chain employs TRBV10-3 and TRBJ1-1; 7 nucleotides line up with TRBD1. V shed 6 bases and J 2 bases; nucleotides not matched to a gene: 3. CDR3 size: 13 residues. Germline CDR1 ENHRY, CDR2 SYGVKD. CDR3: CAIRGTDNTEAFF. The CDR3 bases are TGTGCCATCAGGGGGACAGATAACACTGAAGCTTTCTTT.